A selection of T cell receptor beta chains follows, all from one sample in a study of shared clonotypes between healthy human individuals. The data were produced by immunoSEQ multiplex PCR, yet TCRdb's version contains in-frame clones alone and is incomplete. The repertoire holds 2 million to 2.5 million clones, with more than 90% as singletons. Source material: naive CD4+ T cells sorted from blood. The receptors derive from a man younger than 35 in good health. CDR3s include the opening cysteine and the closing phenylalanine or tryptophan. Each record gives: clone size, D gene, V gene, J gene, CDR3 DNA, CDR3 protein. The D gene is left open where the match is weak. Some rows have no size entry. The others give once, few or many, or a class for an expanded clone.

.,TRBD2,TRBV5-4,TRBJ2-3,TGTGCCAGCAGCTTGGATAGCGGGAGCGCAGATACGCAGTATTTT,CASSLDSGSADTQYF
.,.,TRBV5-6,TRBJ2-7,TGTGCCAGCACTCCTCAGTTCGGGGGGCCTACCTCCTACGAGCAGTACTTC,CASTPQFGGPTSYEQYF
.,.,TRBV5-1,TRBJ2-5,TGCGCCAGCAGCTTCCCTGACGGACAAGAGACCCAGTACTTC,CASSFPDGQETQYF
.,TRBD1,TRBV18,TRBJ2-5,TGTGCCAGCTCACCCTGGACAGGGGGAGAGACCCAGTACTTC,CASSPWTGGETQYF
once,.,TRBV6-5,TRBJ2-5,TGTGCCAGCAGGTCACCAGGGGCACAGACCCAGTACTTC,CASRSPGAQTQYF
.,TRBD1,TRBV18,TRBJ2-7,TGTGCCAGCTCACCACTAGGACAGGACTACGAGCAGTACTTC,CASSPLGQDYEQYF
.,TRBD1,TRBV5-1,TRBJ1-1,TGCGCCAGCAGCTTGGGTTCCGGACAGGGGGGGACTGAAGCTTTCTTT,CASSLGSGQGGTEAFF
.,.,TRBV10-1,TRBJ2-1,TGCGCCAGGGTCTGGTTGTCGAGGGCTCACAATGAGCAGTTCTTC,CARVWLSRAHNEQFF
once,TRBD1,TRBV5-1,TRBJ1-1,TGCGCCAGCAGCTTGGCCCTTACAGGGGTGGGTACTGAAGCTTTCTTT,CASSLALTGVGTEAFF
.,.,TRBV5-6,TRBJ2-7,TGTGCCAGCAGCTCTAAAGCCTACGAGCAGTACTTC,CASSSKAYEQYF
once,TRBD2,TRBV4-1,TRBJ2-2,TGCGCCAGCAGCCTGGAGCTAGCGGGCGGGGAGCTGTTTTTT,CASSLELAGGELFF
once,.,TRBV6-5,TRBJ1-1,TGTGCCAGCAGACCGGGACACCGAAACACTGAAGCTTTCTTT,CASRPGHRNTEAFF
.,.,TRBV7-9,TRBJ2-3,TGTGCCAGCAGGTCTGCTAGCGGAGGGGGGGATACGCAGTATTTT,CASRSASGGGDTQYF
.,.,TRBV6-5,TRBJ1-2,TGTGCCAGCACCCCCTCTTGGGGGGCTAACTATGGCTACACCTTC,CASTPSWGANYGYTF
.,.,TRBV6-5,TRBJ2-7,TGTGCCAGCAGTTTAGGAACGGAGCAGTACTTC,CASSLGTEQYF
.,TRBD1,TRBV6-6,TRBJ1-4,TGTGCCAGCAGTACCGGACAGGCAACTAATGAAAAACTGTTTTTT,CASSTGQATNEKLFF
.,.,TRBV5-5,TRBJ1-6,TGTGCCAGCAATCGAGAGGGTACCTATAATTCACCCCTCCACTTT,CASNREGTYNSPLHF
.,.,TRBV27,TRBJ2-7,TGTGCCAGCAGTTCTCCGAGTGCCCACGAGCAGTACTTC,CASSSPSAHEQYF
.,TRBD1,TRBV27,TRBJ1-1,TGTGCCAGCAGTAGCGGGACAGGGGGTATCGACACTGAAGCTTTCTTT,CASSSGTGGIDTEAFF
.,.,TRBV7-9,TRBJ2-1,TGTGCCAGCCAGTCCTACAATGAGCAGTTCTTC,CASQSYNEQFF
.,.,TRBV7-2,TRBJ2-7,TGTGCCAGCAGCTTATCCCCAATGCAGGGGATTTCTCCCTACGAGCAGTACTTC,CASSLSPMQGISPYEQYF
.,.,TRBV5-1,TRBJ2-7,TGCGCCAGCAGCCTGGGTCTTTTCTTGGACCGCGAGCAGTACTTC,CASSLGLFLDREQYF
once,.,TRBV28,TRBJ1-2,TGTGCCAGCACCACAGGAGGCCGTAACTATGGCTACACCTTC,CASTTGGRNYGYTF
.,TRBD2,TRBV7-9,TRBJ2-5,TGTGCCAGCAGCTTAAGCGGGGGGGCCCAAGAGACCCAGTACTTC,CASSLSGGAQETQYF
once,TRBD1,TRBV14,TRBJ2-1,TGTGCCAGCAGTGGACAGGGAAACGAGCAGTTCTTC,CASSGQGNEQFF
.,TRBD2,TRBV11-2,TRBJ2-3,TGTGCCAGCAGTCCTACTAGCGGGGGTCCAGATACGCAGTATTTT,CASSPTSGGPDTQYF
.,TRBD1,TRBV5-4,TRBJ1-1,TGTGCCAGCAGTCCCACCGGGACAGGGGACTTTGAAGCTTTCTTT,CASSPTGTGDFEAFF
.,.,TRBV23-1,TRBJ2-7,TGCGCCAGCAGTCGTCTGAGGCCCTACTCCTACGAGCAGTACTTC,CASSRLRPYSYEQYF
.,TRBD1,TRBV19,TRBJ1-2,TGTGCCAGTAGTAAGACAGGGAAGGTATATGGCTACACCTTC,CASSKTGKVYGYTF
once,.,TRBV7-9,TRBJ2-7,TGTGCCAGCAGCTTAGGAGTCTCCTCCTACGAGCAGTACTTC,CASSLGVSSYEQYF
once,TRBD1,TRBV19,TRBJ1-5,TGTGCCAGTAGTATGAGGCAAGGACAGGGGGCGATTCAGCCCCAGCATTTT,CASSMRQGQGAIQPQHF
.,.,TRBV14,TRBJ2-3,TGTGCCAGCAGCCCGGCGCGGGGACCCACAGATACGCAGTATTTT,CASSPARGPTDTQYF
.,.,TRBV4-1,TRBJ2-5,TGCGCCAGCAGCCAAGGGGCCGGGCAGGCGCCCCCGACCCAGTACTTC,CASSQGAGQAPPTQYF
.,.,TRBV10-3,TRBJ1-2,TGTGCCATTGCAGGGTCTAACTATGGCTACACCTTC,CAIAGSNYGYTF
.,TRBD1,TRBV7-2,TRBJ1-2,TGTGCCAGCAGCTTCGGGGACAGACGAGTAGAGTATGGCTACACCTTC,CASSFGDRRVEYGYTF
.,.,TRBV15,TRBJ1-5,TGTGCCACCAGCAGACCTGAGGACACAGGCCAGCCCCAGCATTTT,CATSRPEDTGQPQHF
.,.,TRBV10-3,TRBJ1-1,TGTGCCATCACCGACGCCATGAACACTGAAGCTTTCTTT,CAITDAMNTEAFF
.,.,TRBV5-1,TRBJ2-1,TGCGCCAGCAGCTTCAACATGCTATATAGCCTCTACAATGAGCAGTTCTTC,CASSFNMLYSLYNEQFF
.,TRBD1,TRBV5-1,TRBJ2-5,TGCGCCAGCAGTCAGACAGGGCCCCAAGAGACCCAGTACTTC,CASSQTGPQETQYF
.,.,TRBV5-1,TRBJ2-7,TGCGCCAGCAGCTTGGCCCGGGGGACAGAAGACTACGAGCAGTACTTC,CASSLARGTEDYEQYF
.,TRBD1,TRBV18,TRBJ2-2,TGTGCCAGCTCGCCACGACAGGGGTCCGGGGAGCTGTTTTTT,CASSPRQGSGELFF
.,TRBD1,TRBV6-1,TRBJ1-6,TGTGCCAGCAGTGCGAACCTGGGACAGGGTACTAATTCACCCCTCCACTTT,CASSANLGQGTNSPLHF
.,.,TRBV5-6,TRBJ1-3,TGTGCCAGCAGCTTGGCGGAGGCTAACTCTGGAAACACCATATATTTT,CASSLAEANSGNTIYF
.,.,TRBV28,TRBJ2-1,TGTGCCAGCAGTTTTAGGTATGAGCAGTTCTTC,CASSFRYEQFF
.,TRBD1,TRBV6-5,TRBJ1-2,TGTGCCAGCAGTTCCCCGACTCGACAGGGTAGGGGCTACACCTTC,CASSSPTRQGRGYTF
.,.,TRBV10-3,TRBJ1-5,TGTGCCATCAGTGGAGGGACGGGGCCTAATAGCAATCAGCCCCAGCATTTT,CAISGGTGPNSNQPQHF
.,.,TRBV14,TRBJ2-1,TGTGCCAGCAGCCAATCTGGGATTGAGCAGTTCTTC,CASSQSGIEQFF
.,.,TRBV18,TRBJ2-7,TGTGCCAGCTCTCAAACCCCGGGAGCGACCTACGAGCAGTACTTC,CASSQTPGATYEQYF
.,.,TRBV5-1,TRBJ2-5,TGCGCCAGCAGCTTCCTTGAGGGAGAGACCCAGTACTTC,CASSFLEGETQYF
.,TRBD1,TRBV6-6,TRBJ2-1,TGTGCCAGCAGGCCGGGACAGGGGTACAATGAGCAGTTCTTC,CASRPGQGYNEQFF
.,.,TRBV6-5,TRBJ1-1,TGTGCCAGCAACACACCGACGGGGAACACTGAAGCTTTCTTT,CASNTPTGNTEAFF
once,.,TRBV7-9,TRBJ2-3,TGTGCCAGCAGCTTAATTAGCACAGATACGCAGTATTTT,CASSLISTDTQYF
.,.,TRBV9,TRBJ2-7,TGTGCCAGCAGCGTAGATATGGGACCCGGCTCCTACGAGCAGTACTTC,CASSVDMGPGSYEQYF
.,.,TRBV7-2,TRBJ1-2,TGTGCCAGCAGCACCGACGGATACTATGGCTACACCTTC,CASSTDGYYGYTF